The clone carrying this T cell receptor (beta chain) was counted only a few times. Original processing methods: Estimated nucleated cell counts came from reference gene primer amplification. Method: immunoSEQ multiplex PCR; TCRdb's copy keeps in-frame clones and lacks some. V and J calls and clone size follow that table, whereas D and trimming were derived from the DNA. The table has 100,000 to 150,000 clones, about 74% seen once. Per the germline V gene, CDR1 is SGHVS and CDR2 is FNYEAQ. This CDR3 has 13 amino acids. The ends were cut back, 5 bases at V and 2 bases at J, with 9 bases in the middle. The data stem from a study of blood T cell repertoires in COVID-19.

This chain connects TRBV7-6 to TRBJ1-2, with D possibly being TRBD1 (6 bases). The sequence was obtained from a man aged 60 to 69 with acute or convalescent COVID-19. The specimen was peripheral blood. CDR3 loop: CASSLQGNYGYTF. CDR3 nucleotides: TGTGCCAGCAGCCTCCAGGGGAACTATGGCTACACCTTC.